A single sample gave rise to the 21 T cell receptor beta chains below, sequenced in a study of Ad26.COV2.S vaccination and SARS-CoV-2 variants. Treatment defined: some 20 received Ad26.COV2.S at low or high dose, single or two shots; about 5 received placebo; per-sample allocation not given. Day 63 after the first injection of vaccine or placebo was the sampling time. Libraries were prepared by immunoSEQ multiplex PCR; TCRdb keeps only in-frame clonotypes and omits some of them. The sample carries under 500,000 clones, about 92% recorded once. The sample was peripheral blood, taken in a trial of Ad26.COV2.S vaccine versus placebo. The source is a person aged 18 to 65 who received the Ad26.COV2.S COVID-19 vaccine or a placebo.

This sequence joins TRBV7-2 and TRBJ1-1, with D unresolved. Germline loops: CDR1 SGHTA, CDR2 FQGNSA. This CDR3 spans 16 amino acids. The V end was cut by 2 bases, the J end by 0 bases, with 13 bases between. CDR3 loop: CASSLWSLGMNTEAFF. The CDR3 coding sequence is TGTGCCAGCAGCTTATGGTCGCTGGGGATGAACACTGAAGCTTTCTTT.

Written as DNA, the CDR3 is TGTGCCAGTACCGCAAGGCGGGGCAATCAGCCCCAGCATTTT. It encodes CASTARRGNQPQHF. V usage is TRBV19 and J usage is TRBJ1-5; D gene unclear. Germline values: CDR1 LNHDA, CDR2 SQIVND (reference sequence). Trimming shortened V by 7 bases and J by 2 bases, and 12 bases separated the two germline ends. This CDR3 region has 14 residues.

CDR3 amino acids: CASSTLPRGYTF. CDR3 DNA sequence: TGTGCCAGCAGCACCCTCCCCCGTGGCTACACCTTC. V is TRBV13 and J is TRBJ1-2; D remains unclear. The CDR3 totals 12 residues. The ends were cut back, 5 bases at V and 7 bases at J, with 11 bases in the middle. Per the germline V gene, CDR1 is PRHDT and CDR2 is FYEKMQ (reference sequence). The full variable domain, completed using reference TRBV13 and TRBJ1-2, is AAGVIQSPRHLIKEKRETATLKCYPIPRHDTVYWYQQGPGQDPQFLISFYEKMQSDKGSIPDRFSAQQFSDYHSELNMSSLELGDSALYFCASSTLPRGYTFGSGTRLTVV.

The rearrangement links TRBV7-9 to TRBJ2-1; 11 bases line up with TRBD1. This CDR3 region has 16 residues. Germline CDR1 is SEHNR and CDR2 is FQNEAQ (reference sequence). The J segment lost 4 bases and the V segment lost 1 base, leaving 3 bases of the junction unmatched. The CDR3 loop reads CASSLGWDRGYNEQFF. CDR3 nucleotides: TGTGCCAGCAGCTTAGGTTGGGACAGGGGGTACAATGAGCAGTTCTTC.

The chain recombines TRBV10-3 with TRBJ1-1; the D gene is possibly TRBD1 (5 bases). Trimming took 3 bases from V and 1 from J, leaving 15 bases between them. Per germline, CDR1 ENHRY and CDR2 SYGVKD. There are 16 residues in the CDR3. The CDR3 DNA follows: TGTGCCATCAGTGAATTCCTGGGACGGCAGAACACTGAAGCTTTCTTT. Encoded protein: CAISEFLGRQNTEAFF.

This rearrangement joins TRBV9 to TRBJ2-1, with 8 positions matching TRBD1. CDR1 is SGDLS, CDR2 YYNGEE, per germline. The ends lost 1 base at V and 4 bases at J; junction bases unmatched: 7. The CDR3 totals 16 residues. This chain's CDR3 is CASSVIGQGGYNEQFF. The CDR3 nucleotides are TGTGCCAGCAGCGTAATAGGACAGGGAGGTTACAATGAGCAGTTCTTC. Full variable domain (rest looked up from reference TRBV9 and TRBJ2-1): DSGVTQTPKHLITATGQRVTLRCSPRSGDLSVYWYQQSLDQGLQFLIQYYNGEERAKGNILERFSAQQFPDLHSELNLSSLELGDSALYFCASSVIGQGGYNEQFFGPGTRLTVL.

The chain couples TRBV19 to TRBJ1-4; D not resolved. V lost 1 base and J lost 4, with 10 bases in between. Looked up from germline, CDR1 is LNHDA and CDR2 is SQIVND (reference sequence). This CDR3 region has 15 residues. CDR3 region: CASSIALTINEKLFF. CDR3 in DNA: TGTGCCAGTAGTATAGCATTAACGATTAATGAAAAACTGTTTTTT.

J is TRBJ1-5 and V is TRBV6-2 or TRBV6-3; D not resolved. Between the trimmed V and J ends, which lost 8 bases and 5 bases, there was a span of 10 bases. The CDR3 totals 12 residues. The germline V gene encodes CDR1 MNHEY and CDR2 SVGEGT. The CDR3 loop is CASGPSYQPQHF. DNA for the CDR3: TGTGCCAGCGGCCCCAGTTATCAGCCCCAGCATTTT.

Points on this clone: The same CDR3 can be traced to other DNA sequences in this sample. The chain couples TRBV7-6 to TRBJ2-1; 11 bases map to TRBD2. From germline, CDR1 is SGHVS and CDR2 FNYEAQ. V was pared by 6 bases and J by 1 base, with 5 bases of the junction left unmatched. The CDR3 is 16 amino acids. The DNA of the CDR3 is TGTGCCAGCAGTTTGCTAGCGGGGGGTTCCTACAATGAGCAGTTCTTC. Its protein product is CASSLLAGGSYNEQFF.

The chain links TRBV6-6 to TRBJ2-7; the match to TRBD1 covers 10 bases. Germline lookup yields CDR1 MNHNY and CDR2 SVGAGI (reference sequence). This CDR3 region has 17 residues. The J segment lost 5 bases and the V segment lost 5 bases, leaving 15 bases of the junction unmatched. The CDR3, as DNA: TGTGCCAGCAGTCATCAACAAAAGACAGGGGGCGTTCACGAGCAGTACTTC. Protein product: CASSHQQKTGGVHEQYF.

The chain has TRBV14 and TRBJ1-6, with D possibly TRBD1 on 6 matching bases. Germline V lookup: CDR1 SGHDN, CDR2 FVKESK. V lost 4 bases and J lost 7, with 8 bases in between. This CDR3 spans 13 amino acids. This chain's CDR3 is CASSRQGNSPLHF. The CDR3 nucleotides are TGTGCCAGCAGCCGGCAGGGGAATTCACCCCTCCACTTT.

The chain uses TRBV7-9 and TRBJ2-1; weak D call: TRBD2 (5 bases). CDR3 length equals 13 residues. V gave up 9 bases and J gave up 2 bases, with 11 bases separating them. CDR1 SEHNR and CDR2 FQNEAQ come from the germline V gene (reference sequence). CDR3 bases: TGTGCCAGTGTTGACGGGACCTACAATGAGCAGTTCTTC. Its translation is CASVDGTYNEQFF. Drawing the rest from reference TRBV7-9 and TRBJ2-1, the complete variable domain is DTGVSQNPRHKITKRGQNVTFRCDPISEHNRLYWYRQTLGQGPEFLTYFQNEAQLEKSRLLSDRFSAERPKGSFSTLEIQRTEQGDSAMYLCASVDGTYNEQFFGPGTRLTVL.

The CDR3 DNA follows: TGTGCCAGCAGTACCCCTTCGACAGGGAGGGCTGAAGCTTTCTTT. Translating it yields CASSTPSTGRAEAFF. This chain links TRBV6-2 or TRBV6-3 with TRBJ1-1; 7 bases align to TRBD1. CDR3 length: 15 amino acids. The germline gives CDR1 MNHEY, CDR2 SVGEGT. V shed 5 bases, J shed 6 bases, and the junction held 12 bases outside the gene matches.

The V call is TRBV7-8, the J call TRBJ2-2, with 11 positions matching TRBD2. The CDR3 sequence is 17 residues long. From germline, CDR1 is SGHVS and CDR2 FQNEAQ. V trimming: 4 bases; J trimming: 6 bases; junction bases outside the gene matches: 10. The CDR3 DNA follows: TGTGCCAGCAGCTCCACTAAACTAGCGGGGGAGGCCGGGGAGCTGTTTTTT. It specifies CASSSTKLAGEAGELFF.

Here the CDR3 reads CASSERGLSAFF. In nucleotides, the CDR3 is TGTGCCAGCAGCGAACGGGGACTCTCGGCTTTCTTT. The chain links TRBV2 to TRBJ1-1; tentative D call: TRBD1 (5 bases). Trimming stripped 6 bases from V and 11 bases from J, with 16 bases between. Germline V gene lookup returns CDR1 SNHLY and CDR2 FYNNEI. This CDR3 contains 12 residues.

This clone turned up a few times. The chain carries TRBV5-6 and TRBJ2-7; 12 positions agree with TRBD2. The CDR3 totals 15 residues. With V trimmed by 5 bases and J by 6 bases, 9 bases remained unmatched. Looked up from germline, CDR1 is SGHDT and CDR2 is YYEEEE. CDR3 in DNA: TGTGCCAGCAGACCACTAGCGGGGGGTTCAGTCGAGCAGTACTTC. Protein: CASRPLAGGSVEQYF. Complete variable domain (other parts from reference TRBV5-6 and TRBJ2-7): DAGVTQSPTHLIKTRGQQVTLRCSPKSGHDTVSWYQQALGQGPQFIFQYYEEEERQRGNFPDRFSGHQFPNYSSELNVNALLLGDSALYLCASRPLAGGSVEQYFGPGTRLTVT.

V gene TRBV6-6 combines with J gene TRBJ1-5, with TRBD1 as a possible D gene (6 bases). V lost 6 bases, J lost 3 bases, and 12 bases lay in between. CDR3 length equals 14 residues. CDR1 is MNHNY, CDR2 SVGAGI, per germline (reference sequence). CDR3 sequence (DNA): TGTGCCAGCAGACCAGGGACACACAATCAGCCCCAGCATTTT. Translating it yields CASRPGTHNQPQHF.

This clone was seen a single time. This CDR3 reads CASSVTSGGYNEQFF. The CDR3 DNA is TGTGCCAGCAGCGTTACAAGCGGGGGGTACAATGAGCAGTTCTTC. The chain recombines TRBV9 with TRBJ2-1; 9 bases are a match to TRBD2. The junction had 4 bases not matched to a gene; V was cut back by 2 bases and J by 4 bases. Germline V gene data show CDR1 as SGDLS and CDR2 as YYNGEE. This CDR3 has 15 amino acids.

The genes are TRBV27 and TRBJ2-7, with 11 bases that match TRBD1. The CDR3 consists of 14 residues. J was trimmed by 1 base and V by 6 bases; bases with no gene match: 2. Germline V gives CDR1 MNHEY, CDR2 SMNVEV (reference sequence). The CDR3 bases are TGTGCCAGCAGCCGGGACAGGGGGTCCTACGAGCAGTACTTC. Protein: CASSRDRGSYEQYF.

This rearrangement joins TRBV7-6 to TRBJ2-7, with TRBD1 matching over 9 bases. This CDR3 has 16 residues. Germline CDR1 and CDR2: SGHVS and FNYEAQ. J gave up 0 bases and V 0 bases, and 3 bases lay outside the gene matches. CDR3 protein: CASSLAGTGNSYEQYF. DNA for the CDR3: TGTGCCAGCAGCTTAGCCGGGACAGGGAACTCCTACGAGCAGTACTTC.

The rearrangement uses TRBV18 and TRBJ2-3, with no clear D. There are 16 residues in the CDR3. CDR1 is KGHSH, CDR2 LQKENI, per germline. V gave up 1 base and J gave up 2 bases, with 13 bases separating them. CDR3 DNA: TGTGCCAGCTCACCACGCGAACACAGAGACACAGATACGCAGTATTTT. This gives the protein CASSPREHRDTDTQYF.